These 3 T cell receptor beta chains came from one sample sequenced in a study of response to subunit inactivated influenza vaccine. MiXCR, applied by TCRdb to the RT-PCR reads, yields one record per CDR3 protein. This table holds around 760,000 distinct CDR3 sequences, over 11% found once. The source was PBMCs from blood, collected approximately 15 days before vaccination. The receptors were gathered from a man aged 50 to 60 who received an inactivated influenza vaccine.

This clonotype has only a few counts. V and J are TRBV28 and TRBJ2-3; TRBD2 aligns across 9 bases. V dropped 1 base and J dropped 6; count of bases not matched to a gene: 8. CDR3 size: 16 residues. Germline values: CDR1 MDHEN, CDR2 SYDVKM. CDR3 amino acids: CASSLLSSGGVDTQYF. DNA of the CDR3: TGTGCCAGCAGTTTATTGAGTAGCGGGGGTGTCGATACGCAGTATTTT.

CDR3 amino acids: CASSEAEWVSSYEQYF. DNA of the CDR3: TGTGCCAGCAGTGAAGCGGAATGGGTAAGCTCCTACGAGCAGTACTTC. The rearrangement uses TRBV6-1 and TRBJ2-7; D uncertain. Per germline, CDR1 MNHNS and CDR2 SASEGT. This CDR3 region has 16 residues. V lost 0 bases and J lost 0, with 12 bases in between.

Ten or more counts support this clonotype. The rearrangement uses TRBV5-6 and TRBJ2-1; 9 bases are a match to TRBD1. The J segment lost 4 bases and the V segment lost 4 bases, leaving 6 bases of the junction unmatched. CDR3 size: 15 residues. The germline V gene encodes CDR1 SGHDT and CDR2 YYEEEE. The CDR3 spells CASSLPGQGYNEQFF. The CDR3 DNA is TGTGCCAGCAGCCTGCCGGGACAGGGATACAATGAGCAGTTCTTC.